This entry lists 17 T cell receptor beta chains sequenced from one sample in a study of blood T cell repertoires in COVID-19. Clones were read by immunoSEQ multiplex PCR, and TCRdb kept only the in-frame ones, dropping some. The sample carries 200,000 to 300,000 clones, over 75% recorded once. The sequenced sample was PBMCs or T cells enriched from blood (not recorded which). These receptors were obtained from a woman aged 35 to 49 who had been exposed to COVID-19.

The J gene is TRBJ1-3, the V gene TRBV10-2; 7 bases line up with TRBD1. V lost 7 bases and J lost 2; bases outside the gene matches: 5. From germline, CDR1 is WSHSY and CDR2 SAAADI. The CDR3 extends over 14 amino acids. The CDR3 region has the DNA TGCGCCAGCAAAGAAACAGGGGCTGGAAACACCATATATTTT. Translation: CASKETGAGNTIYF.

This clone was detected once. The V call is TRBV28, the J call TRBJ2-2; a possible D gene is TRBD2 (5 bases). This CDR3 region has 13 residues. Per germline, CDR1 MDHEN and CDR2 SYDVKM. V was shortened by 7 bases and J by 6 bases, with 12 bases between the two germline ends. Here the CDR3 reads CASTTAGSGELFF. CDR3 in DNA: TGTGCCAGCACCACGGCGGGTTCCGGGGAGCTGTTTTTT.

The V and J genes are TRBV11-3 and TRBJ2-1; 7 bases are shared with TRBD2. Germline V CDR1 and CDR2: SGHNT, YENEEA. Trimming at V came to 5 bases and at J to 15 bases, leaving 7 bases not matched to a gene. This CDR3 region has 11 residues. The CDR3 reads CASSGDYLAFF. CDR3 in DNA: TGTGCCAGCAGCGGGGACTATCTAGCGTTCTTC.

The gene calls are TRBV29-1 and TRBJ2-5; a weak D match, TRBD1 (5 bases). V lost 8 bases and J 1 base, leaving 14 bases between the germline ends. The CDR3 length is 13 residues. Per germline, CDR1 SQVTM and CDR2 ANQGSEA. CDR3 in amino acids: CSSSDITQETQYF. CDR3 bases: TGCAGCTCCTCGGACATAACCCAAGAGACCCAGTACTTC.

J is TRBJ1-1 and V is TRBV5-6, with D tentatively TRBD1 (5 bases). Trimming took off 6 bases at V and 5 bases at J, with 17 bases between the two ends. This CDR3 is 14 amino acids long. Germline V CDR1 and CDR2: SGHDT, YYEEEE. The DNA for the CDR3 is TGTGCCAGCACCACGTGGGGCGAAGGAACTGAAGCTTTCTTT. Translation: CASTTWGEGTEAFF. Full variable domain (outside the CDR3, taken from reference TRBV5-6 and TRBJ1-1): DAGVTQSPTHLIKTRGQQVTLRCSPKSGHDTVSWYQQALGQGPQFIFQYYEEEERQRGNFPDRFSGHQFPNYSSELNVNALLLGDSALYLCASTTWGEGTEAFFGQGTRLTVV.

This clone was recorded a few times. V is TRBV7-9 and J is TRBJ1-4; D remains ambiguous. CDR1 and CDR2 from the germline V gene are SEHNR and FQNEAQ (reference sequence). The CDR3 runs 16 residues. Trimming removed 5 bases at V and 6 bases at J, with 19 bases between. The CDR3 is CASSLAGRTWDEKLFF. The CDR3 nucleotides read TGTGCCAGCAGCCTTGCCGGGAGGACTTGGGATGAAAAACTGTTTTTT.

There are a few counts of this clone. The CDR3 region has the DNA TGTGCCAGCAGCGCCCAGGGCTTCACTAATGAAAAACTGTTTTTT. It is translated as CASSAQGFTNEKLFF. The J gene is TRBJ1-4, the V gene TRBV2; a weak D match, TRBD1 (5 bases). CDR3 length: 15 amino acids. V gave up 6 bases and J gave up 2 bases, with 13 bases separating them. Germline V gives CDR1 SNHLY, CDR2 FYNNEI.

The CDR3 sequence is CASSLQGYQPQHF. The CDR3 DNA reads TGTGCCAGCAGTTTACAGGGATATCAGCCCCAGCATTTT. V usage is TRBV28 and J usage is TRBJ1-5; TRBD1 might be the D (5 bases). Trimming shortened V by 2 bases and J by 5 bases, and 7 bases separated the two germline ends. Germline values: CDR1 MDHEN, CDR2 SYDVKM. CDR3 size: 13 residues.

This chain uses TRBV11-3 with TRBJ2-1; perhaps TRBD1 as D (5 bases). Trimming left V 5 bases short and J 2 bases short, with 10 bases between. Germline CDR1 reads SGHNT; CDR2 reads YENEEA. This CDR3 region has 14 residues. This chain's CDR3 is CASSITGTYNEQFF. Written as DNA, the CDR3 is TGTGCCAGCAGCATCACAGGAACCTACAATGAGCAGTTCTTC.

This clone appeared a few times. The chain carries TRBV4-3 and TRBJ1-2; TRBD1 is a possible D gene (6 bases). The CDR3 consists of 15 residues. Germline loops: CDR1 LGHNA, CDR2 YSLEER. Trimming shortened V by 4 bases and J by 6 bases, and 18 bases separated the two germline ends. The CDR3 here is CASSPSRGVLHGYTF. The CDR3 DNA is TGCGCCAGCAGCCCAAGCAGGGGCGTACTTCATGGCTACACCTTC.

This sequence joins TRBV10-2 and TRBJ2-7; 10 nucleotides match TRBD2. The CDR3 runs 15 residues. With V trimmed by 7 bases and J by 2 bases, 8 bases remained unmatched. CDR1 WSHSY and CDR2 SAAADI come from the germline V gene. The CDR3 bases are TGCGCCAGCACCCGAGGACTAGCGGCCACCTACGAGCAGTACTTC. It encodes CASTRGLAATYEQYF.

The V gene is TRBV6-6, the J gene TRBJ1-1; D may be TRBD1 (6 bases). The germline CDR1 and CDR2 sequences are MNHNY and SVGAGI (reference sequence). The CDR3 runs to 12 residues. V lost 2 bases to trimming and J lost 11 bases, with 12 bases between them. For the CDR3, the DNA is TGTGCCAGCAGTTACGGGGGCCCGGCGGCTTTCTTT. Its translation is CASSYGGPAAFF.

V and J are TRBV7-2 and TRBJ2-3; 9 nucleotides match TRBD2. Looked up from germline, CDR1 is SGHTA and CDR2 is FQGNSA. The CDR3 is 16 amino acids. Trimming removed 2 bases from V and 2 bases from J; junction bases left unmatched: 5. The CDR3 DNA sequence: TGTGCCAGCAGCTTAAAAAGCGGGGGGCCCACAGATACGCAGTATTTT. Translated: CASSLKSGGPTDTQYF.

This clone was seen a few times. This rearrangement joins TRBV6-5 to TRBJ1-1; the D gene is possibly TRBD1 (5 bases). Germline CDR1 and CDR2: MNHEY and SVGAGI. V gave up 0 bases and J gave up 1 base, with 12 bases separating them. This CDR3 contains 16 residues. The CDR3 loop reads CASSYSVGRQNTEAFF. Written as DNA, the CDR3 is TGTGCCAGCAGTTACTCGGTGGGGCGGCAGAACACTGAAGCTTTCTTT.

The gene calls are TRBV6-4 and TRBJ2-1; 7 bases are a match to TRBD2. Germline V CDR1 and CDR2: MRHNA, SNTAGT. Losses at the gene ends were 0 bases for V and 7 bases for J; bases not matched to a gene: 3. The CDR3 runs to 14 residues. The CDR3 bases are TGTGCCAGCAGTGACTCGCCTAGCGGTAATGAGCAGTTCTTC. Protein product: CASSDSPSGNEQFF.

The rearrangement uses TRBV4-3 and TRBJ1-1, with 8 nucleotides matching TRBD1. Trimming removed 0 bases from V and 4 bases from J; junction bases left unmatched: 1. Germline V CDR1 and CDR2: LGHNA, YSLEER. CDR3 length: 14 amino acids. DNA for the CDR3: TGCGCCAGCAGCCAAGACAGGGGGCCCACTGAAGCTTTCTTT. Translating gives CASSQDRGPTEAFF.

This chain connects TRBV6-5 to TRBJ1-2; TRBD1 aligns across 7 bases. The trim removed 10 bases at V and 5 bases at J, leaving 7 bases unmatched. The CDR3 sequence is 12 residues long. Looked up from germline, CDR1 is MNHEY and CDR2 is SVGAGI. The CDR3 sequence is CATRTGFYGYTF. The CDR3 region has the DNA TGTGCCACCCGGACAGGATTTTATGGCTACACCTTC.